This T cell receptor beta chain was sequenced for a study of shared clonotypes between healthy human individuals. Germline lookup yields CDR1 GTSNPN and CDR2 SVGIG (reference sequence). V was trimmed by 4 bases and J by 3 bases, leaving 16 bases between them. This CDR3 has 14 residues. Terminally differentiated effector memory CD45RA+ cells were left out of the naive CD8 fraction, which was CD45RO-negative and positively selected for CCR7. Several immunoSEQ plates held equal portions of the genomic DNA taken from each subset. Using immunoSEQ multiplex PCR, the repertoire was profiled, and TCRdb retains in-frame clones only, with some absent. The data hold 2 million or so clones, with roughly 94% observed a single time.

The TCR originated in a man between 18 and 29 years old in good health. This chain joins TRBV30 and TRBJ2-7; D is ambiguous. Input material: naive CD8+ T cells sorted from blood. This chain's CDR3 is CAWTPVTPHYEQYF. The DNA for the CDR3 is TGTGCCTGGACCCCCGTGACACCTCACTACGAGCAGTACTTC.